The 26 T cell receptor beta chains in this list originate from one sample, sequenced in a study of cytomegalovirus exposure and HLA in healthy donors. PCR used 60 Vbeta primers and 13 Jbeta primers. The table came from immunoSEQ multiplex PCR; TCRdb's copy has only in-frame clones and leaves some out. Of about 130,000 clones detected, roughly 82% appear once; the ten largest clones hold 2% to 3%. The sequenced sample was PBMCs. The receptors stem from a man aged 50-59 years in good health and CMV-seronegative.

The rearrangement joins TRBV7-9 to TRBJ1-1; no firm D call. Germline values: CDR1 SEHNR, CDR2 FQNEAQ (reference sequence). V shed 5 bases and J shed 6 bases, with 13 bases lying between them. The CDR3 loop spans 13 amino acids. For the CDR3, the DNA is TGTGCCAGCAGCCAGACGGCCACAGCTGAAGCTTTCTTT. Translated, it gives CASSQTATAEAFF.

CDR3 sequence (DNA): TGTGCCAGCAGCTCCCGGGACAGCAACTATGGCTACACCTTC. Its translation is CASSSRDSNYGYTF. This rearrangement joins TRBV5-5 to TRBJ1-2, with 7 bases matching TRBD1. The germline V gene encodes CDR1 SGHKS and CDR2 YYEKEE (reference sequence). The length of the CDR3 is 14 residues. The ends lost 3 bases at V and 2 bases at J; junction bases unmatched: 4.

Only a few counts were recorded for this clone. The CDR3 here is CASSFRDRDNSPLHF. The CDR3 nucleotides are TGCGCCAGCAGCTTCCGGGACAGGGATAATTCACCCCTCCACTTT. This chain joins TRBV5-1 and TRBJ1-6; 9 nucleotides match TRBD1. The CDR3 consists of 15 residues. Germline V gives CDR1 SGHRS, CDR2 YFSETQ. V shed 2 bases, J shed 5 bases, and the junction held 2 bases outside the gene matches.

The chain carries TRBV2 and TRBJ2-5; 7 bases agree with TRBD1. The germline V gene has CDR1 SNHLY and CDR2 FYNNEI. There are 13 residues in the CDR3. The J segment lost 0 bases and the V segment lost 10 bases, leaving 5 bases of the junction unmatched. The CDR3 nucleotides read TGTGCCACCCAGACAGGGTACCAAGAGACCCAGTACTTC. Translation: CATQTGYQETQYF.

In DNA, the CDR3 is TGTGCCAGCAGTGACTTGGGGACTAGTTTTATTGAGACCCAGTACTTC. Translation: CASSDLGTSFIETQYF. The chain carries TRBV2 and TRBJ2-5, with 8 bases matching TRBD2. This CDR3 region has 16 residues. CDR1 SNHLY and CDR2 FYNNEI come from the germline V gene. Trimming removed 3 bases from V and 5 bases from J; junction bases left unmatched: 11.

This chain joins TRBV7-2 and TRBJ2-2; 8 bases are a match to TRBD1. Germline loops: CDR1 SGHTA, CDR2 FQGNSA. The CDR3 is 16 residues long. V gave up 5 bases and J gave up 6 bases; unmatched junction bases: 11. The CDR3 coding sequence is TGTGCCAGCAGCCAAAGTCCCAACAGGGGGGCCGGGGAGCTGTTTTTT. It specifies CASSQSPNRGAGELFF.

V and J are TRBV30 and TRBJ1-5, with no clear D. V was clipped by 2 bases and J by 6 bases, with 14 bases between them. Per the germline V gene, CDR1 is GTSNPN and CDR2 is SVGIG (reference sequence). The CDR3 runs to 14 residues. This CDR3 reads CAWSREGFGQPQHF. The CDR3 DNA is TGTGCCTGGAGTAGGGAGGGTTTTGGTCAGCCCCAGCATTTT.

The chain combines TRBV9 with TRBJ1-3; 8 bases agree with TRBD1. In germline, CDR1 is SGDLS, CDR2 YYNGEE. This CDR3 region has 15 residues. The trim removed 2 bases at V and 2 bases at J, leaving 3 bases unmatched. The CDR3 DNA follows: TGTGCCAGCAGCGTGCAGGGGGCTGCTGGAAACACCATATATTTT. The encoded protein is CASSVQGAAGNTIYF. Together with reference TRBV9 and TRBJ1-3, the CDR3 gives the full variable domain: DSGVTQTPKHLITATGQRVTLRCSPRSGDLSVYWYQQSLDQGLQFLIQYYNGEERAKGNILERFSAQQFPDLHSELNLSSLELGDSALYFCASSVQGAAGNTIYFGEGSWLTVV.

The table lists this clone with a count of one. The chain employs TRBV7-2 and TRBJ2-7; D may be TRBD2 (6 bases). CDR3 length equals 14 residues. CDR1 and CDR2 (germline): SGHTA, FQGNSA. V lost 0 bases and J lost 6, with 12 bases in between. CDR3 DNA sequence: TGTGCCAGCAGCTTAGCGACTCTTAGCGGCGAGCAGTACTTC. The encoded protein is CASSLATLSGEQYF. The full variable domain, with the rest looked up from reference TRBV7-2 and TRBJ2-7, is GAGVSQSPSNKVTEKGKDVELRCDPISGHTALYWYRQSLGQGLEFLIYFQGNSAPDKSGLPSDRFSAERTGGSVSTLTIQRTQQEDSAVYLCASSLATLSGEQYFGPGTRLTVT.

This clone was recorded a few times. CDR3: CASSPVGASDTQYF. CDR3 nucleotide sequence: TGTGCCAGCTCACCAGTGGGGGCATCAGATACGCAGTATTTT. V is TRBV18 and J is TRBJ2-3, with D maybe TRBD1 (6 bases). V shed 2 bases and J shed 4 bases, with 10 bases lying between them. CDR3 length: 14 residues. Germline V CDR1 and CDR2: KGHSH, LQKENI.

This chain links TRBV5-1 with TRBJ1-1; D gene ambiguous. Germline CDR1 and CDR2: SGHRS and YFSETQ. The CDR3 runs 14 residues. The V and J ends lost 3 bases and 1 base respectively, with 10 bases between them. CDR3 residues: CASSSGLSNTEAFF. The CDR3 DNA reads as TGCGCCAGCAGCTCCGGACTGTCGAACACTGAAGCTTTCTTT. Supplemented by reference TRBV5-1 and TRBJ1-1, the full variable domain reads KAGVTQTPRYLIKTRGQQVTLSCSPISGHRSVSWYQQTPGQGLQFLFEYFSETQRNKGNFPGRFSGRQFSNSRSEMNVSTLELGDSALYLCASSSGLSNTEAFFGQGTRLTVV.

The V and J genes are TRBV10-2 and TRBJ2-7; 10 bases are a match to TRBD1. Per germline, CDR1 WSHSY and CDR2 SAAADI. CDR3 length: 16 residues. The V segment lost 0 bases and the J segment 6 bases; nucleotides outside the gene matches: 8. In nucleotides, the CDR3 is TGCGCCAGCAGTGAGTCCCCGACAGGGGGCAGGGGCGAGCAGTACTTC. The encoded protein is CASSESPTGGRGEQYF.

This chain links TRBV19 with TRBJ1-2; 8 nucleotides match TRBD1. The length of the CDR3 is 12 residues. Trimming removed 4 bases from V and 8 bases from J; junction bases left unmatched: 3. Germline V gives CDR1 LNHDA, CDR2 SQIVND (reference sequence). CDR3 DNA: TGTGCCAGTAGTAGGACAGGGACCGGCTACACCTTC. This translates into CASSRTGTGYTF.

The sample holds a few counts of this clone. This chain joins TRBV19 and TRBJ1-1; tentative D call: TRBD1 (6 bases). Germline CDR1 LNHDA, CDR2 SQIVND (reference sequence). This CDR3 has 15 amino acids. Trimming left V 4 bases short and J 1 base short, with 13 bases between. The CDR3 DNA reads TGTGCCAGTAGTACCTCAGGGGCCCCGAACACTGAAGCTTTCTTT. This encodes CASSTSGAPNTEAFF.

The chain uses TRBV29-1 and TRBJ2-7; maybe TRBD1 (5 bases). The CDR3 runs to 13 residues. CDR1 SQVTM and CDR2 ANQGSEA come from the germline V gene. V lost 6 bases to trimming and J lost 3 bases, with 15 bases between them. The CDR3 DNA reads TGCAGCGTAGAGCACCAGGGCATCTACGAGCAGTACTTC. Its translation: CSVEHQGIYEQYF.

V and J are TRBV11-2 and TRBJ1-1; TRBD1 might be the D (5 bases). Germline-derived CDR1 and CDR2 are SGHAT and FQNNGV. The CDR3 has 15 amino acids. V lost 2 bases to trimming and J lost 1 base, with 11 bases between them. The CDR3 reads CASSLRQPPNTEAFF. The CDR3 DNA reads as TGTGCCAGCAGCTTAAGACAGCCTCCGAACACTGAAGCTTTCTTT.

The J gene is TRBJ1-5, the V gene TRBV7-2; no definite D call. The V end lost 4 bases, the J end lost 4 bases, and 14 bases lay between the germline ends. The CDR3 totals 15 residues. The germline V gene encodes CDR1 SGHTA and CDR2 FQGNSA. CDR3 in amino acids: CASSSSPRWNQPQHF. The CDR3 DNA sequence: TGTGCCAGCAGCTCATCGCCCCGGTGGAATCAGCCCCAGCATTTT.

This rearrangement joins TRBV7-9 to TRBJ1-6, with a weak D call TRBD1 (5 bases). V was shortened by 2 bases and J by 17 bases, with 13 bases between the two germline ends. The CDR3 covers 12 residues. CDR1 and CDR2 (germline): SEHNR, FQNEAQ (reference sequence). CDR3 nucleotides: TGTGCCAGCAGCTTATCCCAGGGCGAAGTCCACTTT. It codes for CASSLSQGEVHF.

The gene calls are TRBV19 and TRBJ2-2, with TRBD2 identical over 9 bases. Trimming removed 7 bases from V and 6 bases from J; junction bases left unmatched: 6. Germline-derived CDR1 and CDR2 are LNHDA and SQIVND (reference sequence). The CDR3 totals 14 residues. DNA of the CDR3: TGTGCCAGTATCCGGACTAGCGCGGCCGGGGAGCTGTTTTTT. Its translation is CASIRTSAAGELFF.

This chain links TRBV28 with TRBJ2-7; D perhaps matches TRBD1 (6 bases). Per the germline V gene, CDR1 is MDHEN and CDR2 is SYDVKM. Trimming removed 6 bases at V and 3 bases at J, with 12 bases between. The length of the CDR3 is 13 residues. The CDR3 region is CASRRDRNYEQYF. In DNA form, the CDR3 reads TGTGCCAGCAGACGCGACAGGAACTACGAGCAGTACTTC. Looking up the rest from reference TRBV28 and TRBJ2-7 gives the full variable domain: DVKVTQSSRYLVKRTGEKVFLECVQDMDHENMFWYRQDPGLGLRLIYFSYDVKMKEKGDIPEGYSVSREKKERFSLILESASTNQTSMYLCASRRDRNYEQYFGPGTRLTVT.

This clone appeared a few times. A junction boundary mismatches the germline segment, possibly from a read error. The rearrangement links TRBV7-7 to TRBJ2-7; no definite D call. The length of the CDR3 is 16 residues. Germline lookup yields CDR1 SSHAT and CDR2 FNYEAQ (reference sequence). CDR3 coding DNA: TGTGCTAGCAGCTCCAGCGAGGAACACCTCTTTATGTGGCAGTACTTC. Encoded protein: CASSSSEEHLFMWQYF.

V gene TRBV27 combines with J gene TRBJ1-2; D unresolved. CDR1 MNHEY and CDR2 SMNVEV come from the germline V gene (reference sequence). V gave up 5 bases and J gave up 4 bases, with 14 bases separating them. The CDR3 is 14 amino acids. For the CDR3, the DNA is TGTGCCAGCAGTCCCCAGGTTGGGCCCTATGGCTACACCTTC. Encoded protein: CASSPQVGPYGYTF.

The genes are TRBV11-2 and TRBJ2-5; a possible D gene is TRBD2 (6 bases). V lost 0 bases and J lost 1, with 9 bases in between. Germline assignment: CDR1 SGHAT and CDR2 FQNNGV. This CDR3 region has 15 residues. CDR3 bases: TGTGCCAGCAGCTTAGATACGGGGGTCCAAGAGACCCAGTACTTC. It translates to CASSLDTGVQETQYF.

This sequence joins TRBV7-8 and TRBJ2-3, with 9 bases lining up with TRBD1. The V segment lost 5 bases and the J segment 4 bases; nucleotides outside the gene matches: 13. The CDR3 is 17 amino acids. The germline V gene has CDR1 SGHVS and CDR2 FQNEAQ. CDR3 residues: CASSTRTGGAGADTQYF. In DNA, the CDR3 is TGTGCCAGCAGCACGAGAACAGGGGGCGCCGGGGCAGATACGCAGTATTTT.

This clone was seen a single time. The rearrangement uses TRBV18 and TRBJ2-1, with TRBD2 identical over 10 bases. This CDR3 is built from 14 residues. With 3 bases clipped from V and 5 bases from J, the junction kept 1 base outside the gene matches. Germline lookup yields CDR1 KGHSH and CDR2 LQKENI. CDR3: CASSPLAGDNEQFF. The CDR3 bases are TGTGCCAGCTCACCCCTAGCGGGGGACAATGAGCAGTTCTTC.

CDR3: CASRPPLAGGPGEQFF. The CDR3 DNA reads as TGCGCCAGCCGACCCCCCCTTGCGGGGGGGCCCGGGGAGCAGTTCTTC. The gene calls are TRBV5-1 and TRBJ2-1, with 9 bases aligning to TRBD2. J lost 10 bases, V lost 7 bases, and 18 bases had no gene match. Germline-derived CDR1 and CDR2 are SGHRS and YFSETQ. CDR3 length: 16 amino acids.